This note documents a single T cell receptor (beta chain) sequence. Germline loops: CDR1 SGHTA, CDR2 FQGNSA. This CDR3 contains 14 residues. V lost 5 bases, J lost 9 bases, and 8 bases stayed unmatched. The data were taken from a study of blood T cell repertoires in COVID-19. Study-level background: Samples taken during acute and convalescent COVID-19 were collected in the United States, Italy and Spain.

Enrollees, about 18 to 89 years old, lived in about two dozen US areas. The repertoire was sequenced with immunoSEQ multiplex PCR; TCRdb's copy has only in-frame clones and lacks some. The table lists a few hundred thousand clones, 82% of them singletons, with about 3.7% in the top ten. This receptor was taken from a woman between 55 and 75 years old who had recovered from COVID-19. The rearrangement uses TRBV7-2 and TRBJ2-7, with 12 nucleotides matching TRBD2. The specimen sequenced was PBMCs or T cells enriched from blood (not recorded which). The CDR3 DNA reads TGTGCCAGCAGCGTGACTAGCGGGGGCCCGGGGCAGTACTTC. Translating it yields CASSVTSGGPGQYF.